The 21 T cell receptor beta chains below were found in one sample sequenced in a study of tumor-infiltrating lymphocytes in primary liver carcinoma (TCRdb year 2017). Total RNA and DNA were co-extracted from 20-30 mg of bulk tissue with the AllPrep DNA/RNA mini kit, without cell sorting. Reads for this sample came from an Illumina HiSeq 2500. Using a constant-region primer and ProtoScript II reverse transcriptase, TCRbeta-specific cDNA was reverse-transcribed from about 460 ng total RNA. TCRbeta libraries were built with three nested multiplex PCR rounds, a slightly modified ARM-PCR procedure. Multiplex TRBV1-TRBV30 forward primers and a Cbeta reverse primer were used in the first two PCR rounds, each of which was run for around 10 cycles. TCRdb trimmed the raw reads at Q25, called clones with MiXCR and kept productive beta chains. Each record represents a unique CDR3 protein, reported with the most common genes and DNA among its rows. For this sample the table gives 60,000 to 90,000 distinct CDR3 sequences, of which 60% to 75% were detected only once. The ten biggest clones cover about a quarter of the sample.

Sequences were obtained from liver tumor tissue from sampling region 4. This specimen's cell subset or site label, per the study, means: tumor region T4, right-lateral pole. The receptors were gathered from a man in his forties or fifties with primary liver carcinoma and hepatitis B virus infection.

In the case of this clonotype: A read error is possible here, since a much larger clone lies one base away. The V gene is TRBV7-8, the J gene TRBJ2-2, with D unresolved. CDR1 is SGHVS, CDR2 FQNEAQ, per germline. CDR3 length: 14 residues. The CDR3 region has the DNA TGTGCCAGCAGCTTCTTACAGTACACCGTGGAGCTGTTTTTT. It encodes CASSFLQYTVELFF.

Worth noting for this clonotype: Compared with germline, one end of the junction differs, possibly owing to a read error. The chain employs TRBV6-6 and TRBJ1-1; D not certain. The germline V gene has CDR1 MNHNY and CDR2 SVGAGI (reference sequence). This CDR3 contains 14 residues. The CDR3 loop is CVSRYGRITGEAFF. CDR3 in DNA: TGTGTCAGCAGGTATGGACGGATCACGGGTGAAGCTTTCTTT.

Turning to this clonotype: The junction and the germline gene differ at one end; a read error may be behind it. This rearrangement joins TRBV5-5 to TRBJ2-7; 8 positions agree with TRBD2. Germline V gene data show CDR1 as SGHKS and CDR2 as YYEKEE (reference sequence). The length of the CDR3 is 15 residues. CDR3 sequence reads: CASSRGLGPSYDQYF. The CDR3 DNA reads as TGTGCCAGCAGTCGGGGACTAGGGCCATCCTACGACCAGTACTTC.

The chain joins TRBV11-2 to TRBJ2-3; D is uncertain. Germline V CDR1 and CDR2: SGHAT, FQNNGV. The CDR3 has 15 residues. CDR3 DNA sequence: TGTTTCAGCAGCTTTCAGGTTTCTAGCACAGATACGCAGTATTTT. Protein sequence: CFSSFQVSSTDTQYF.

The chain recombines TRBV28 with TRBJ1-2; 9 bases align to TRBD1. The CDR3 totals 15 residues. Germline V gene sequence: CDR1 MDHEN, CDR2 SYDVKM. The V segment lost 4 bases and the J segment 4 bases; nucleotides outside the gene matches: 7. The CDR3 region is CASSSAGQGFYGYTF. Written as DNA, the CDR3 is TGTGCCAGCAGTTCGGCGGGACAGGGATTCTATGGCTACACCTTC.

On this clonotype itself: Given a much more abundant clone one base away, this may be a read error. The chain links TRBV12-3 or TRBV12-4 to TRBJ2-5, with 10 bases lining up with TRBD2. The CDR3 length is 15 residues. Germline trimming cut 6 bases from V and 4 bases from J; bases unmatched to any gene: 8. The CDR3 here is CASSFSGRALETQYF. In nucleotides, the CDR3 is TGTGCCAGCAGCTTCAGCGGGAGGGCCTTAGAGACCCAGTACTTC.

Comment on this clonotype: The junction departs from the called germline gene at one end, perhaps through a read error. This chain uses TRBV11-2 with TRBJ2-3; no clear D. From germline, CDR1 is SGHAT and CDR2 FQNNGV. The CDR3 spans 13 residues. The CDR3 nucleotides are TGTGCTAGCATAAAATCCGGGTCGGTTACGCAGTATTTT. Protein sequence: CASIKSGSVTQYF.

This clonotype is a singleton in its sample. V and J are TRBV29-1 and TRBJ2-3; 12 positions agree with TRBD2. The CDR3 covers 15 residues. The germline V gene encodes CDR1 SQVTM and CDR2 ANQGSEA. CDR3 sequence: CSVRTSGALTDTQYF. CDR3 coding DNA: TGCAGTGTCCGGACTAGCGGGGCCCTCACAGATACGCAGTATTTT.

This clonotype was recorded many times. CDR3 region: CASSLMIAGGPANEQFF. CDR3 nucleotide sequence: TGTGCCAGCAGTTTAATGATAGCGGGAGGGCCCGCCAATGAGCAGTTCTTC. The gene calls are TRBV12-3 or TRBV12-4 and TRBJ2-1; 11 bases line up with TRBD2. The J segment lost 6 bases and the V segment lost 2 bases, leaving 9 bases of the junction unmatched. The CDR3 is 17 residues long.

In regard to this clonotype: One junction end disagrees with the germline gene, perhaps due to a read error. The V and J genes are TRBV6-5 and TRBJ2-1, with unresolved D. The CDR3 runs to 13 residues. Germline CDR1 reads MNHEY; CDR2 reads SVGAGI. The CDR3 sequence: CANSYTGSNEQFF. The CDR3 nucleotides are TGTGCCAACAGTTACACTGGCAGCAATGAGCAGTTCTTC.

A remark on this clonotype: A read error is possible here, since a much larger clone lies one base away. The chain employs TRBV29-1 and TRBJ2-1; 9 positions match TRBD2. The length of the CDR3 is 12 residues. In germline, CDR1 is SQVTM, CDR2 ANQGSEA. The CDR3 DNA sequence: TGCGGCGTTATAGCGGGAGATAGGGAGCAGTTCTTC. Amino acids: CGVIAGDREQFF.

The chain links TRBV7-2 to TRBJ2-7; 10 nucleotides align to TRBD2. Losses at the gene ends were 4 bases for V and 7 bases for J; bases not matched to a gene: 7. The CDR3 loop spans 14 amino acids. Germline lookup yields CDR1 SGHTA and CDR2 FQGNSA. The CDR3 region is CASSSGLAEPEQYF. The DNA for the CDR3 is TGTGCCAGCAGCTCAGGACTAGCGGAACCAGAGCAGTACTTC.

In the case of this clonotype: It may be a read error: a sequence one base away is much more abundant. The chain uses TRBV10-3 and TRBJ2-1, with 8 bases identical to TRBD2. The germline V gene encodes CDR1 ENHRY and CDR2 SYGVKD. This CDR3 spans 14 amino acids. The CDR3 here is CATRAGEGDNERFF. The CDR3 coding sequence is TGTGCCACAAGAGCGGGAGAAGGGGACAATGAGCGGTTCTTC.

This clonotype was detected a few times. The chain recombines TRBV5-1 with TRBJ2-3; the D gene could be TRBD1 or TRBD2 (6 bases each). The germline V gene encodes CDR1 SGHRS and CDR2 YFSETQ. V was trimmed by 1 base and J by 0 bases, leaving 12 bases between them. The CDR3 has 16 residues. CDR3 amino acids: CASSLTGTFSTDTQYF. The CDR3 DNA reads as TGCGCCAGCAGCTTGACAGGGACTTTTAGCACAGATACGCAGTATTTT.

This clonotype was counted at least ten times. The junction departs from germline at one end; a sequencing error may be responsible. The gene calls are TRBV12-3 or TRBV12-4 and TRBJ1-2; tentative D call: TRBD1 (6 bases). This CDR3 comprises 12 residues. The DNA for the CDR3 is TGTGCCAGCAGGGGGGCCGGGGACCCGGAGGTTTTC. It codes for CASRGAGDPEVF.

This clonotype was recorded many times. At one boundary the junction diverges from the germline segment, which might be a read error. The chain is built from TRBV4-1 and TRBJ2-2; 8 bases line up with TRBD2. The V gene's germline CDR1 is MGHRA and CDR2 YSYEKL. The CDR3 is made up of 17 amino acids. CDR3 in DNA: TGCGCCAGCAGCCAACCTGATAGCGGGACGAATACCGGGGAGCTGTTTTTT. Translation: CASSQPDSGTNTGELFF.

This clonotype showed up just a few times. This chain connects TRBV7-9 to TRBJ2-2; D remains ambiguous. Germline-derived CDR1 and CDR2 are SEHNR and FQNEAQ (reference sequence). The CDR3 length is 16 residues. V dropped 6 bases and J dropped 1 base, with 15 bases sitting between them. The CDR3 spells CASREGPVLNTGELFF. The DNA for the CDR3 is TGTGCCAGCAGGGAAGGTCCGGTACTGAACACCGGGGAGCTGTTTTTT.

Points on this clonotype: A much larger clone differs from this one at a single base, so this may be a read error. V gene TRBV11-3 combines with J gene TRBJ2-1, with D unclear. From germline, CDR1 is SGHNT and CDR2 YENEEA. V gave up 5 bases and J gave up 2 bases, with 10 bases separating them. This CDR3 is 14 amino acids long. CDR3: CASSPWNTYNEQFF. As DNA, the CDR3 is TGTGCCAGCAGCCCCTGGAACACCTACAATGAGCAGTTCTTC.

This clonotype was picked up many times. The chain couples TRBV28 to TRBJ1-4; 11 positions match TRBD1. Per germline, CDR1 MDHEN and CDR2 SYDVKM. Trimming took 5 bases from V and 3 from J; bases not matched to a gene: 8. The CDR3 sequence is 17 residues long. The CDR3 region is CASSPPGQGAANEKLFF. The CDR3 nucleotides are TGTGCCAGCAGTCCCCCCGGACAGGGGGCGGCTAATGAAAAACTGTTTTTT.

By sample share, this clonotype is large (0.1 to 1%). V and J are TRBV11-2 and TRBJ2-2, with TRBD1 as a possible D gene (5 bases). Looked up from germline, CDR1 is SGHAT and CDR2 is FQNNGV. Trimming stripped 1 base from V and 5 bases from J, with 17 bases between. The CDR3 runs 17 residues. CDR3 sequence (DNA): TGTGCCAGCAGCTTAGTTCGGACGTACCCAGGGACCGGGGAGCTGTTTTTT. Protein product: CASSLVRTYPGTGELFF.

This clonotype was detected only a few times. The junction departs from the called germline gene at one end, perhaps through a read error. The CDR3 sequence: CASSAVGLHTDTQYF. The CDR3 DNA follows: TGCGCCAGTAGTGCAGTGGGACTCCACACAGATACGCAGTATTTT. V gene TRBV10-1 combines with J gene TRBJ2-3; TRBD2 might be the D (6 bases). This CDR3 comprises 15 residues. The germline V gene has CDR1 WNHNN and CDR2 SYGVQD (reference sequence).